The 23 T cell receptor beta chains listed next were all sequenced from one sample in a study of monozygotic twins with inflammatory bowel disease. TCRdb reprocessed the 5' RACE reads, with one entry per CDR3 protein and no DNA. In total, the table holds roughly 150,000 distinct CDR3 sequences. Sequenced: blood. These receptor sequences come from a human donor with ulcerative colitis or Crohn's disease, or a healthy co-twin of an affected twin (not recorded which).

CDR3 loop: CASSSNQGTDTQYF. V and J are TRBV5-1 and TRBJ2-3. Germline loops: CDR1 SGHRS, CDR2 YFSETQ. This CDR3 spans 14 amino acids.

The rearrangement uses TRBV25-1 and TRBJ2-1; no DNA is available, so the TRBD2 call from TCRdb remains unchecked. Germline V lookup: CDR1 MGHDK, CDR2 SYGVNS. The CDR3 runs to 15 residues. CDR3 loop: CASSELREGSNEQFF.

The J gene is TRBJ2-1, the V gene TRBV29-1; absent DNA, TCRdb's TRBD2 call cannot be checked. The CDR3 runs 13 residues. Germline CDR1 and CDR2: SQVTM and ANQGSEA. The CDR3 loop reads CSVVSLYGNEQFF.

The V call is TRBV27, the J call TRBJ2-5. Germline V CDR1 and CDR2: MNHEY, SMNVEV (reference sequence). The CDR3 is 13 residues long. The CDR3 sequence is CASSLSPEETQYF.

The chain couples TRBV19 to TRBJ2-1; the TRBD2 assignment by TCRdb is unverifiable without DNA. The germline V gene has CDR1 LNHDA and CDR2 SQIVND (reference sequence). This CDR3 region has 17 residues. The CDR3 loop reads CASSIGGRSLPNNEQFF.

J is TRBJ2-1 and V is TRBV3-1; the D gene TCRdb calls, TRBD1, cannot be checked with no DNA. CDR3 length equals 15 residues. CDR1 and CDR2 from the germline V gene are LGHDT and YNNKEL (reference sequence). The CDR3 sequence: CASSLGSPAYNEQFF.

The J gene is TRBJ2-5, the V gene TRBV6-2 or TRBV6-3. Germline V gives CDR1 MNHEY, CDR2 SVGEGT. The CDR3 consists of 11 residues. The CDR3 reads CASSYQETQYF.

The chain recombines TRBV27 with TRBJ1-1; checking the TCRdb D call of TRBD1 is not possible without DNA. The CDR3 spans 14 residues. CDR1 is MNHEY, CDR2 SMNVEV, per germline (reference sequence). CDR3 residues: CASSLWGANTEAFF.

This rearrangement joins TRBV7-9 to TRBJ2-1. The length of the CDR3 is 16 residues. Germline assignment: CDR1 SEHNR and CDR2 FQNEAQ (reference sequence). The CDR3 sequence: CASSLALGGYYNEQFF.

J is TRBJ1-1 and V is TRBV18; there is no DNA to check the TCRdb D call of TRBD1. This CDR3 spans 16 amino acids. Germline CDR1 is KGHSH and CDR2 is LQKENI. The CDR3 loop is CASSLSPGQQNTEAFF.

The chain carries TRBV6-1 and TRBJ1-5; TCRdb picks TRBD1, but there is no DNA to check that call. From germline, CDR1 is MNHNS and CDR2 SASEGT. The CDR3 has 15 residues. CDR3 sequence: CASTETGEGVGPQHF.

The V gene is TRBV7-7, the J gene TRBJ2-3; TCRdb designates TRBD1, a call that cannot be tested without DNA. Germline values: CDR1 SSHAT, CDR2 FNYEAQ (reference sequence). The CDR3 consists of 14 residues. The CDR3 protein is CAVSGGLGTDTQYF.

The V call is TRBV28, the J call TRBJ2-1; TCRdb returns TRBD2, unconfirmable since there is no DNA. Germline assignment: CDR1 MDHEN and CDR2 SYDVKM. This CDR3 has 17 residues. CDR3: CASSLPGLAESYNEQFF.

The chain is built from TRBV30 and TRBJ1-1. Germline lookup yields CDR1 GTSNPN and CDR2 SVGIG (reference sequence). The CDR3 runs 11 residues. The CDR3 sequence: CAWSYNTEAFF.

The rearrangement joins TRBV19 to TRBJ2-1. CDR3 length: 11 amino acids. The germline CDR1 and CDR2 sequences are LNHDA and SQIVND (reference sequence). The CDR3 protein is CASFLNNEQFF.

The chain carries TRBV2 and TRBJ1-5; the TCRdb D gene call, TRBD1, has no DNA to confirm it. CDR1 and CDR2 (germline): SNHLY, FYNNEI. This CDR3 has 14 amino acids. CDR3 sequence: CASSERDRDQPQHF.

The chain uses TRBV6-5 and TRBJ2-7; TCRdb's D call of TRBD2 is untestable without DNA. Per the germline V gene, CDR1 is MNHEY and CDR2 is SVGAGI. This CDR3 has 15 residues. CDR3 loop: CASSSLAGFSYEQYF.

CDR3 protein: CASSSTSGRASEQFF. The chain has TRBV11-3 and TRBJ2-1; TCRdb lists TRBD2, though no DNA is available to test this call. The length of the CDR3 is 15 residues. The germline gives CDR1 SGHNT, CDR2 YENEEA. The whole variable domain, remainder taken from reference TRBV11-3 and TRBJ2-1, is EAGVVQSPRYKIIEKKQPVAFWCNPISGHNTLYWYLQNLGQGPELLIRYENEEAVDDSQLPKDRFSAERLKGVDSTLKIQPAELGDSAVYLCASSSTSGRASEQFFGPGTRLTVL.

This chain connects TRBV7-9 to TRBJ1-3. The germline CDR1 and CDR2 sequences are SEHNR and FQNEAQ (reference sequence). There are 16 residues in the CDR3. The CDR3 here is CASSLASRSGGNTIYF.

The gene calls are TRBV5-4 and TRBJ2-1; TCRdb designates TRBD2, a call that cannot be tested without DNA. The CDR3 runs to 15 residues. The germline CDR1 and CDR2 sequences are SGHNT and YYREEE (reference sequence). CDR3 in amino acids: CASSLAGGGYNEQFF.

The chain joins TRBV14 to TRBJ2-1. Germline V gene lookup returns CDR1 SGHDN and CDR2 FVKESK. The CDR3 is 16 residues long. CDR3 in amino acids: CASSQAQLVTWDEQFF.

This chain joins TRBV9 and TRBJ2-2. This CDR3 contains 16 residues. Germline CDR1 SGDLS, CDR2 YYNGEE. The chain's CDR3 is CASSATKGLGTGELFF.

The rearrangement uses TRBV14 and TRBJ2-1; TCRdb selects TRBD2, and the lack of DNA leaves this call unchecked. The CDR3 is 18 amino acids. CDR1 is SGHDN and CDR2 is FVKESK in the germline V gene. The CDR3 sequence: CASSPGTSGRLPYNEQFF.